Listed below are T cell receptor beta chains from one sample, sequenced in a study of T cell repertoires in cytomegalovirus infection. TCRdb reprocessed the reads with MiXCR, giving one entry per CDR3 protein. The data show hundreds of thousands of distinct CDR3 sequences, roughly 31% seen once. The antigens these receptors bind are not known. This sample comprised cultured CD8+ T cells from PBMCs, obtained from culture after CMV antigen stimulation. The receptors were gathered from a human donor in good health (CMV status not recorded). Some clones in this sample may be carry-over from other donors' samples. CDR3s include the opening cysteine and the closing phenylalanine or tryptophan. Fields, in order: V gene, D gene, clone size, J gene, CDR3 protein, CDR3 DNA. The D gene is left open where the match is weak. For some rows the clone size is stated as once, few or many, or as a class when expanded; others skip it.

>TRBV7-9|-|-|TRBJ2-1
CASSLRSERGYNEQFF
TGTGCCAGCAGCTTAAGGAGCGAACGGGGGTACAATGAGCAGTTCTTC
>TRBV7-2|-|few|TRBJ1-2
CASSLEARADYGYTF
TGTGCCAGCAGCTTAGAGGCCAGGGCGGACTATGGCTACACCTTC
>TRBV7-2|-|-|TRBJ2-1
CASSFRAGPIYNEQFF
TGTGCCAGCAGCTTCCGGGCGGGACCTATCTACAATGAGCAGTTCTTC
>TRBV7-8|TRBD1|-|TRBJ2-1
CASSPRDSGLEQFF
TGTGCCAGCAGCCCCAGGGACAGTGGGCTTGAGCAGTTCTTC
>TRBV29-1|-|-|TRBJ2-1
CSTGTGYNEQFF
TGCAGCACAGGGACCGGTTACAATGAGCAGTTCTTC
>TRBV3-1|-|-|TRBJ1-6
CASSQDRQLDSPLHF
TGTGCCAGCAGCCAAGATCGGCAGCTTGATTCACCCCTCCACTTT
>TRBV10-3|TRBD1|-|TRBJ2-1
CATWTGGEQFF
TGTGCCACTTGGACAGGGGGTGAGCAGTTCTTC
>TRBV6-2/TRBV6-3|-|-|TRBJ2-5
CASRKLMGYGETQYF
TGTGCCAGCAGAAAACTGATGGGGTACGGAGAGACCCAGTACTTC
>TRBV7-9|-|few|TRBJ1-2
CASSSTQEIRNYGYTF
TGTGCCAGCAGCTCGACCCAGGAAATCCGTAACTATGGCTACACCTTC
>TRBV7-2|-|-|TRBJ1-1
CASSFLGAMNTEAFF
TGTGCCAGCAGCTTCCTAGGGGCCATGAACACTGAAGCTTTCTTT
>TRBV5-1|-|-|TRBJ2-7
CASSLDSRDEQYF
TGCGCCAGCAGCTTAGATTCCCGGGACGAGCAGTACTTC
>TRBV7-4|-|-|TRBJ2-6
CASSLALMWTDLSGANVLTF
TGTGCCAGCAGCTTAGCGCTCATGTGGACGGACCTCTCTGGGGCCAACGTCCTGACTTTC
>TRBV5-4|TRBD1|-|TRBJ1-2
CASSPGQNHGYTF
TGTGCCAGCAGCCCGGGACAGAATCATGGCTACACCTTC
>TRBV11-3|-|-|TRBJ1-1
CASSLDVATEAFF
TGTGCCAGCAGCTTAGACGTCGCCACTGAAGCTTTCTTT
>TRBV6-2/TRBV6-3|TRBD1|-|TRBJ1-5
CASSSRDSINQPQHF
TGTGCCAGCAGCTCCAGGGACAGCATCAATCAGCCCCAGCATTTT
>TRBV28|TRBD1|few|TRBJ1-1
CASSLGGQGVEAFF
TGTGCCAGCAGTTTGGGGGGACAGGGGGTTGAAGCTTTCTTT
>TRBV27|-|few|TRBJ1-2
CASSLSIGDIDGYTF
TGTGCCAGCAGTTTATCGATAGGGGACATTGATGGCTACACCTTC
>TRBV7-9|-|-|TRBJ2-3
CASSLERGRDTQYF
TGTGCCAGCAGCTTAGAACGGGGGAGAGATACGCAGTATTTT
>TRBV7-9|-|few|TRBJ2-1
CASSLEGVSLYNEQFF
TGTGCCAGCAGCTTAGAAGGGGTCTCCCTCTACAATGAGCAGTTCTTC
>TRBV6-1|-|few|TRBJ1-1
CASRKWGDTEAFF
TGTGCCAGCAGGAAATGGGGGGACACTGAAGCTTTCTTT
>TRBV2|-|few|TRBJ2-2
CASSDLTGPTGELFF
TGTGCCAGCAGTGATTTGACAGGACCTACCGGGGAGCTGTTTTTT
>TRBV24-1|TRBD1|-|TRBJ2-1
CATSPPPGGQGVYNEQFF
TGTGCCACCAGTCCACCTCCTGGGGGACAGGGGGTCTACAATGAGCAGTTCTTC
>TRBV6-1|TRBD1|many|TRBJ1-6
CASTRGPNSPLHF
TGTGCCAGCACCAGGGGGCCGAATTCACCCCTCCACTTT
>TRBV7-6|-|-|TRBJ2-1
CAGRPLDEQFF
TGTGCCGGCCGGCCTCTCGATGAGCAGTTCTTC
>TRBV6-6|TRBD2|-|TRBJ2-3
CASSYRGGGTDTQYF
TGTGCCAGCAGTTACCGGGGGGGTGGGACAGATACGCAGTATTTT
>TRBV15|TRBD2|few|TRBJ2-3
CATSRGRRLAGVTDTQYF
TGTGCCACCAGCAGAGGCCGTAGACTAGCCGGGGTTACAGATACGCAGTATTTT
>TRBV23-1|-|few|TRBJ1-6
CASSRMPEHLTDNSPLHF
TGCGCCAGCAGTCGGATGCCGGAACATCTTACGGATAATTCACCCCTCCACTTT
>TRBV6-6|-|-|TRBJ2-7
CASSYPSKIDEQYF
TGTGCCAGCAGTTATCCTAGTAAAATAGACGAGCAGTACTTC
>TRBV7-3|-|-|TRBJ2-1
CASSLNAQGIWKNEQFF
TGTGCCAGCAGCTTAAATGCGCAGGGAATTTGGAAAAATGAGCAGTTCTTC
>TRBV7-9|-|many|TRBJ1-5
CASSPSWAKGNQPQHF
TGTGCCAGCAGCCCATCGTGGGCGAAGGGCAATCAGCCCCAGCATTTT
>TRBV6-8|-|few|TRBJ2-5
CASRAASKKETQYF
TGTGCCAGCAGGGCAGCCTCGAAAAAAGAGACCCAGTACTTC
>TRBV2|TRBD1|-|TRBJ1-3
CASSGRGRSGNTIYF
TGTGCCAGCAGTGGCAGGGGGCGATCTGGAAACACCATATATTTT
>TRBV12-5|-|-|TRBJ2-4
CASGLGTIQYF
TGTGCTAGTGGCCTCGGAACCATTCAGTACTTC
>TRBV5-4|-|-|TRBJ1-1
CASSPGRDEAFF
TGTGCCAGCAGCCCCGGCAGGGATGAAGCTTTCTTT
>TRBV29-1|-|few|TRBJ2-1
CSGTPRGWDEQFF
TGCAGCGGGACCCCGCGAGGGTGGGATGAGCAGTTCTTC
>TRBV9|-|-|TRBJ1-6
CASSVDPGNSPLHF
TGTGCCAGCAGCGTCGATCCAGGGAATTCACCCCTCCACTTT
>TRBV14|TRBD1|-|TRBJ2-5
CASSHPGTGMGETQYF
TGTGCCAGCAGCCACCCCGGGACAGGGATGGGAGAGACCCAGTACTTC
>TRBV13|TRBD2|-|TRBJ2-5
CASRDRAGSQETQYF
TGTGCCAGCCGTGACAGAGCGGGGAGCCAAGAGACCCAGTACTTC